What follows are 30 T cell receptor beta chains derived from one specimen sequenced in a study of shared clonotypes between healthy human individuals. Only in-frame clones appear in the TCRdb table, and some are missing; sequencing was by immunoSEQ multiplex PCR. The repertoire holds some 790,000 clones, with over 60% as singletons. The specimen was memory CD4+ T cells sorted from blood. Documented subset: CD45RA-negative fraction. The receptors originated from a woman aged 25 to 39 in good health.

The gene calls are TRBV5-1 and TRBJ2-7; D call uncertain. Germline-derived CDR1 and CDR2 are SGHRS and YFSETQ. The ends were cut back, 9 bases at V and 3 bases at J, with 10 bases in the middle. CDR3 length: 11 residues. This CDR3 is CAKIRHYEQYF. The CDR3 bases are TGCGCCAAGATCCGTCACTACGAGCAGTACTTC.

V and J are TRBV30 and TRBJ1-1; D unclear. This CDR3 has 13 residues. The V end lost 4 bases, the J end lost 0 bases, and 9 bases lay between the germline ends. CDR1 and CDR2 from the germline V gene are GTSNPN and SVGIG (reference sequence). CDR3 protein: CAWNGAVNTEAFF. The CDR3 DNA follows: TGTGCCTGGAATGGAGCGGTGAACACTGAAGCTTTCTTT.

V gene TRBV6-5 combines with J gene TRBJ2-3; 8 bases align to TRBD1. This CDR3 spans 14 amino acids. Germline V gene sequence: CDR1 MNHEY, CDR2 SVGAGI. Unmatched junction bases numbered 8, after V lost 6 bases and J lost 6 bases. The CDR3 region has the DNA TGTGCCAGCAGATATTCTCAGGGGGCTGATACGCAGTATTTT. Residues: CASRYSQGADTQYF.

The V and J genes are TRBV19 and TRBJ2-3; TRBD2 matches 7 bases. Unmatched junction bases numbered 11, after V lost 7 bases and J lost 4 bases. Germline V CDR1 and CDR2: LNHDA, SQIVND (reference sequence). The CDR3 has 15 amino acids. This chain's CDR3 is CASMMWEGRADTQYF. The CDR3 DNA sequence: TGTGCCAGTATGATGTGGGAGGGCCGTGCAGATACGCAGTATTTT.

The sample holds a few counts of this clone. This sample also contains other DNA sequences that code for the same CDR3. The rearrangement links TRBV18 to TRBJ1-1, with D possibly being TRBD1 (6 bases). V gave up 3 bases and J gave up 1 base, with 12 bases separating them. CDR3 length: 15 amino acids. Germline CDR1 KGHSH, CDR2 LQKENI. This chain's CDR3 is CASSPARGENTEAFF. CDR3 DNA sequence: TGTGCCAGCTCACCTGCCAGGGGAGAGAACACTGAAGCTTTCTTT.

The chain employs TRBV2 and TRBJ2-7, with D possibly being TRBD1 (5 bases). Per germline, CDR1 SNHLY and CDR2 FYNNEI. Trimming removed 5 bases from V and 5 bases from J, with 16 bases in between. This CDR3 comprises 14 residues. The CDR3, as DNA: TGTGCCAGCAGTTTTATTTTAAGGGGCGACGAGCAGTACTTC. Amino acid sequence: CASSFILRGDEQYF.

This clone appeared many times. The CDR3 spells CASSESIPLGGNTEAFF. DNA of the CDR3: TGTGCCAGCAGTGAATCTATACCATTAGGGGGTAACACTGAAGCTTTCTTT. J is TRBJ1-1 and V is TRBV25-1; a weak D match, TRBD1 (6 bases). This CDR3 contains 17 residues. V lost 1 base and J 2 bases, leaving 17 bases between the germline ends. From germline, CDR1 is MGHDK and CDR2 SYGVNS.

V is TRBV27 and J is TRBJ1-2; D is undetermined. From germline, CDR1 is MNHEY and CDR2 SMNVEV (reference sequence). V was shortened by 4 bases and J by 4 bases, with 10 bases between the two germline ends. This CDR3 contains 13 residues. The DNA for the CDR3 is TGTGCCAGCAGTTCTGTCGGAGGCTATGGCTACACCTTC. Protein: CASSSVGGYGYTF.

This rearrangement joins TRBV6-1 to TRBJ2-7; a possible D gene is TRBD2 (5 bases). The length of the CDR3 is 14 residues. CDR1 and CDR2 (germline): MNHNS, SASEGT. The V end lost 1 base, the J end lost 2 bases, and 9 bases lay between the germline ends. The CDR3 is CASSEVRVAYEQYF. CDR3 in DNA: TGTGCCAGCAGTGAAGTGAGGGTCGCCTACGAGCAGTACTTC.

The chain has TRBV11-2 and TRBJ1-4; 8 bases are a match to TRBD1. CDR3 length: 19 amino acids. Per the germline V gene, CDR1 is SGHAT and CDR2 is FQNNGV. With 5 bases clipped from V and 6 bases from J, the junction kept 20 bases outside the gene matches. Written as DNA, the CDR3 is TGTGCCAGCAGCCCCCATCACGAGATCGACAGGGGTCGGGATGAAAAACTGTTTTTT. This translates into CASSPHHEIDRGRDEKLFF.

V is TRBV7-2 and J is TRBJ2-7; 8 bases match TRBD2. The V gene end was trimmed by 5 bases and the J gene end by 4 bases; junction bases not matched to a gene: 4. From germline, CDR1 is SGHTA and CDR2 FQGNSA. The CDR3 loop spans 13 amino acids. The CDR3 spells CASSRTSSYEQYF. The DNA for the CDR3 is TGTGCCAGCAGCAGGACTAGCAGTTACGAGCAGTACTTC.

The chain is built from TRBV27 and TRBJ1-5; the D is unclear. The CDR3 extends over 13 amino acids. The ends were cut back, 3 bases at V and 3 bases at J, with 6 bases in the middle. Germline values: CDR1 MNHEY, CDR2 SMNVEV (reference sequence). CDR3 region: CASSFDNNQPQHF. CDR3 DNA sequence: TGTGCCAGCAGTTTTGACAACAATCAGCCCCAGCATTTT.

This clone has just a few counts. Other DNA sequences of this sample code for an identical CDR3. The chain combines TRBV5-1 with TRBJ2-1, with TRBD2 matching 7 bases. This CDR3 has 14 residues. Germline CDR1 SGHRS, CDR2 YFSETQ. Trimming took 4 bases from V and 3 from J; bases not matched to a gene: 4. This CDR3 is CASSRDYIYNEQFF. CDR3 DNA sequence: TGCGCCAGCAGCCGGGACTACATCTACAATGAGCAGTTCTTC.

CDR3 bases: TGTGCCAGCAAAAATCCGGGACAGGGGCGCGGAGAGACCCAGTACTTC. Protein: CASKNPGQGRGETQYF. The chain uses TRBV28 and TRBJ2-5; 10 bases align to TRBD1. In germline, CDR1 is MDHEN, CDR2 SYDVKM. This CDR3 is 16 amino acids long. Trimming at V came to 7 bases and at J to 4 bases, leaving 12 bases not matched to a gene.

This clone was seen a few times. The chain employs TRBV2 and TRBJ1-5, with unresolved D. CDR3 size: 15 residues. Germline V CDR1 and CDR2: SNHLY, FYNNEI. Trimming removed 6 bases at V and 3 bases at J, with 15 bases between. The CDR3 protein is CASRREQSSNQPQHF. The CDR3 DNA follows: TGTGCCAGCAGGAGGGAACAGTCTTCCAATCAGCCCCAGCATTTT.

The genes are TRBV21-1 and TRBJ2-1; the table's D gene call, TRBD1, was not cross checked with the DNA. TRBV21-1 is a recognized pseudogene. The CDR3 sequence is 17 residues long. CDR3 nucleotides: TGTGCCAGCATTCAGGGGGGATTGGCGTCCGGGGACAATGAGCAGTTCTTC. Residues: CASIQGGLASGDNEQFF.

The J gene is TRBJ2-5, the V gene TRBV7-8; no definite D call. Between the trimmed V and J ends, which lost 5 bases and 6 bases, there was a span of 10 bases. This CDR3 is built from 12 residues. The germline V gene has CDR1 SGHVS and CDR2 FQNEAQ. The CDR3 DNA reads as TGTGCCAGCAGCCAGGAGAGGAAGACCCAGTACTTC. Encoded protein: CASSQERKTQYF.

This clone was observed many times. The CDR3 here is CASSLRGDTQYF. Here the CDR3 DNA reads TGTGCCAGCTCACTCCGGGGAGATACGCAGTATTTT. The genes are TRBV18 and TRBJ2-3, with D possibly matching TRBD2 (5 bases). The CDR3 runs to 12 residues. V was cut by 4 bases and J by 5 bases, with 7 bases left in between. The germline V gene has CDR1 KGHSH and CDR2 LQKENI.

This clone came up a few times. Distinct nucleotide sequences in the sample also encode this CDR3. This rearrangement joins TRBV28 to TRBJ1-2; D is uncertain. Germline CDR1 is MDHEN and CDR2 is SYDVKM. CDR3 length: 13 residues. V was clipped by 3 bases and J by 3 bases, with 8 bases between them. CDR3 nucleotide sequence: TGTGCCAGCAGTTTGTCATTGGACTATGGCTACACCTTC. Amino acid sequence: CASSLSLDYGYTF.

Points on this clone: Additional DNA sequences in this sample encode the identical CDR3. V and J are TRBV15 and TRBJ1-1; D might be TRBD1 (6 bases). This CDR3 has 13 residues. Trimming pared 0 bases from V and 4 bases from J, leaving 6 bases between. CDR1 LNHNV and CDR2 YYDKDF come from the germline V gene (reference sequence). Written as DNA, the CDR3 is TGTGCCACCAGCAGAGACAGGGGCACTGAAGCTTTCTTT. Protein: CATSRDRGTEAFF.

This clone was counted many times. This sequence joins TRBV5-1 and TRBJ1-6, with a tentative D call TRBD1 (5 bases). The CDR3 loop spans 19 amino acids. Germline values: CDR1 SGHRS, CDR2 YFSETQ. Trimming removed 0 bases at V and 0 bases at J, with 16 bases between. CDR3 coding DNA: TGCGCCAGCAGCTTGGGAAGGGACGGATGGAGCTCCTATAATTCACCCCTCCACTTT. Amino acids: CASSLGRDGWSSYNSPLHF.

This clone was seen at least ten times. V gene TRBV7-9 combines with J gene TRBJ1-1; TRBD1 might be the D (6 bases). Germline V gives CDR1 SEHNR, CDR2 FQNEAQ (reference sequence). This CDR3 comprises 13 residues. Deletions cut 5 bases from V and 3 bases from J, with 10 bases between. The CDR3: CASSVQGYTEAFF. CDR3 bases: TGTGCCAGCAGCGTACAGGGTTACACTGAAGCTTTCTTT.

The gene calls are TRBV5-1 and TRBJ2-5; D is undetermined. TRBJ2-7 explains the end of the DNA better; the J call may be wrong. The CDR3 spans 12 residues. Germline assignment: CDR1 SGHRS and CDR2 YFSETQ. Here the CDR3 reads CASSFDTYEQYF. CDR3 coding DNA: TGCGCCAGCAGCTTTGACACCTACGAGCAGTACTTC.

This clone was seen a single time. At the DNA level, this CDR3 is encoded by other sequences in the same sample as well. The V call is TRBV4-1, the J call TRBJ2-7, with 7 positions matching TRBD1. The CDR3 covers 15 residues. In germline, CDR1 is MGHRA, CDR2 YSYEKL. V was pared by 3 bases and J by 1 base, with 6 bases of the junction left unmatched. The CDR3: CASSQASGQSYEQYF. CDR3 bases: TGCGCCAGCAGCCAGGCCTCGGGACAGTCCTACGAGCAGTACTTC.

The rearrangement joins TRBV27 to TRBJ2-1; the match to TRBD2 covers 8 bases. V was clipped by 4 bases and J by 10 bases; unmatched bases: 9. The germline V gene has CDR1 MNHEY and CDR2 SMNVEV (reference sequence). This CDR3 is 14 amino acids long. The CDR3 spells CASSSPTSDREQFF. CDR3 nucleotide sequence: TGTGCCAGCAGTTCACCGACTAGCGACAGGGAGCAGTTCTTC.

This CDR3 is CASSEDFTGANVLTF. In DNA, the CDR3 is TGTGCCAGCAGTGAAGACTTTACTGGGGCCAACGTCCTGACTTTC. V gene TRBV25-1 combines with J gene TRBJ2-6; D not resolved. There are 15 residues in the CDR3. CDR1 is MGHDK, CDR2 SYGVNS, per germline. V was cut by 2 bases and J by 2 bases, with 7 bases left in between.

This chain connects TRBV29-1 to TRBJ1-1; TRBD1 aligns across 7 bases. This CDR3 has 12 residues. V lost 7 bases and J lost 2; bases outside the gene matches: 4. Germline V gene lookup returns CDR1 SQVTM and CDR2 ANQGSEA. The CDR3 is CSGRGPNTEAFF. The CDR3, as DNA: TGCAGCGGAAGGGGGCCCAACACTGAAGCTTTCTTT.

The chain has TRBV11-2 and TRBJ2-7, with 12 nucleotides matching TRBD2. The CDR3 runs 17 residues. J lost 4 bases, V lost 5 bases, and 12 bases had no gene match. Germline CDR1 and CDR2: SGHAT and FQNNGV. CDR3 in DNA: TGTGCCAGCAGCACCAGGACTAGCGGGATTCGAAAATACGAGCAGTACTTC. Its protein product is CASSTRTSGIRKYEQYF.

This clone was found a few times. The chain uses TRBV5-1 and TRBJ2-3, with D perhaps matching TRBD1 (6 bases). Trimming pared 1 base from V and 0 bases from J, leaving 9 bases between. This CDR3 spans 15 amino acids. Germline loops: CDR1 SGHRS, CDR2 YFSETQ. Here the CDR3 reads CASSLNRVSTDTQYF. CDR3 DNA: TGCGCCAGCAGCTTGAACAGGGTGAGCACAGATACGCAGTATTTT.

CDR3 region: CASSPQQEITTQQFF. The CDR3 bases are TGCGCCAGCAGCCCTCAACAAGAGATTACAACCCAGCAGTTCTTC. V usage is TRBV4-1 and J usage is TRBJ2-1; D is unresolved. The CDR3 contains 15 residues. Germline V lookup: CDR1 MGHRA, CDR2 YSYEKL. V shed 4 bases and J shed 11 bases, with 21 bases lying between them.